These 23 T cell receptor beta chains were sequenced from one sample in a study of blood T cell repertoires in COVID-19. This table comes from immunoSEQ multiplex PCR, and its TCRdb copy is limited to in-frame clones, with some not included. Among 200,000 to 250,000 clones listed, approximately 86% were seen once. The sequencing sample was made of peripheral blood. These receptors were taken from a man younger than 35 with active or convalescent COVID-19.

This clone appeared once. V and J are TRBV30 and TRBJ1-5, with no clear D. The V gene lost 1 base and the J gene lost 6 bases, with 7 bases spanning the gap. Germline values: CDR1 GTSNPN, CDR2 SVGIG (reference sequence). CDR3 size: 12 residues. The CDR3, as DNA: TGTGCCTGGAGTGGTGAGAGTCAGCCCCAGCATTTT. It specifies CAWSGESQPQHF.

This chain connects TRBV28 to TRBJ2-1, with D possibly matching TRBD1 (6 bases). CDR1 is MDHEN, CDR2 SYDVKM, per germline. The length of the CDR3 is 15 residues. V was trimmed by 3 bases and J by 2 bases, leaving 11 bases between them. CDR3 residues: CASSLRSGAYNEQFF. The CDR3 DNA reads TGTGCCAGCAGTTTGCGGTCAGGGGCCTACAATGAGCAGTTCTTC. Full variable domain (outside the CDR3, taken from reference TRBV28 and TRBJ2-1): DVKVTQSSRYLVKRTGEKVFLECVQDMDHENMFWYRQDPGLGLRLIYFSYDVKMKEKGDIPEGYSVSREKKERFSLILESASTNQTSMYLCASSLRSGAYNEQFFGPGTRLTVL.

The V gene is TRBV30, the J gene TRBJ2-7; D remains ambiguous. Germline CDR1 reads GTSNPN; CDR2 reads SVGIG (reference sequence). CDR3 size: 10 residues. Deletions cut 1 base from V and 8 bases from J, with 6 bases between. CDR3 sequence reads: CAWSGGKQYF. CDR3 sequence (DNA): TGTGCCTGGAGTGGCGGTAAGCAGTACTTC.

The chain combines TRBV19 with TRBJ2-1; TRBD2 agrees at 8 bases. This CDR3 contains 14 residues. CDR1 is LNHDA, CDR2 SQIVND, per germline (reference sequence). V was pared by 8 bases and J by 4 bases, with 7 bases of the junction left unmatched. Written as DNA, the CDR3 is TGTGCCAGTCATCTATCGGGAGGGTACAATGAGCAGTTCTTC. The encoded protein is CASHLSGGYNEQFF.

V gene TRBV7-8 combines with J gene TRBJ2-3; 13 bases match TRBD2. The CDR3 consists of 21 residues. Germline V gives CDR1 SGHVS, CDR2 FQNEAQ. The V segment lost 0 bases and the J segment 0 bases; nucleotides outside the gene matches: 12. The chain's CDR3 is CASSLAPTGTSGIGSTDTQYF. The CDR3 DNA sequence: TGTGCCAGCAGCTTAGCCCCGACCGGGACTAGCGGGATAGGGAGCACAGATACGCAGTATTTT. The whole variable domain, remainder taken from reference TRBV7-8 and TRBJ2-3, is GAGVSQSPRYKVAKRGQDVALRCDPISGHVSLFWYQQALGQGPEFLTYFQNEAQLDKSGLPSDRFFAERPEGSVSTLKIQRTQQEDSAVYLCASSLAPTGTSGIGSTDTQYFGPGTRLTVL.

J is TRBJ1-6 and V is TRBV14; possibly TRBD1 for D (5 bases). With 2 bases removed from V and 8 bases from J, the gap between germline ends came to 10 bases. Germline CDR1 and CDR2: SGHDN and FVKESK. This CDR3 has 14 residues. The chain's CDR3 is CASSQQRGDSPLHF. The CDR3 coding sequence is TGTGCCAGCAGCCAACAACGGGGGGATTCACCCCTCCACTTT.

The rearrangement links TRBV19 to TRBJ2-3; the match to TRBD2 covers 11 bases. The J segment lost 6 bases and the V segment lost 4 bases, leaving 15 bases of the junction unmatched. Germline CDR1 and CDR2: LNHDA and SQIVND (reference sequence). This CDR3 has 18 residues. This chain's CDR3 is CASSTSLLAGVLGDTQYF. In DNA form, the CDR3 reads TGTGCCAGTAGTACGTCCCTACTAGCGGGAGTCTTGGGGGATACGCAGTATTTT.

Written as DNA, the CDR3 is TGTGCCAGCAGTGAAGGACTAGCGGACACCCTAAGCCCCCTTGGTAGGGAGCAGTACTTC. Translation: CASSEGLADTLSPLGREQYF. This sequence joins TRBV6-1 and TRBJ2-7, with TRBD2 identical over 9 bases. Germline CDR1 is MNHNS and CDR2 is SASEGT. The ends lost 1 base at V and 7 bases at J; junction bases unmatched: 23. The CDR3 runs 20 residues.

The V call is TRBV25-1, the J call TRBJ2-1; TRBD2 matches 7 bases. CDR3 length equals 16 residues. Germline CDR1 MGHDK, CDR2 SYGVNS. V was pared by 2 bases and J by 9 bases, with 13 bases of the junction left unmatched. The CDR3: CASSEKLLREGLEQFF. The CDR3 DNA follows: TGTGCCAGCAGTGAAAAGTTGTTAAGGGAGGGCCTTGAGCAGTTCTTC.

The rearrangement joins TRBV3-1 (or the pseudogene TRBV3-2) to TRBJ2-3; 11 nucleotides line up with TRBD2. The CDR3 is made up of 19 amino acids. V lost 1 base to trimming and J lost 2 bases; unmatched junction nucleotides: 11. Germline lookup yields CDR1 LGHDT and CDR2 YNNKEL (reference sequence). The CDR3: CASSQVRLAGGLTTDTQYF. The CDR3 nucleotides are TGTGCCAGCAGCCAAGTTCGGCTAGCGGGAGGCCTGACCACAGATACGCAGTATTTT.

The chain combines TRBV15 with TRBJ1-2, with D possibly matching TRBD1 (6 bases). Germline V lookup: CDR1 LNHNV, CDR2 YYDKDF (reference sequence). Between the trimmed V and J ends, which lost 0 bases and 8 bases, there was a span of 19 bases. CDR3 size: 16 residues. The CDR3, as DNA: TGTGCCACCAGCAGAGATAGGACTCTTCCCCAGGGGGGCTACACCTTC. Protein sequence: CATSRDRTLPQGGYTF. Using reference TRBV15 and TRBJ1-2 for the parts outside the CDR3, the full variable domain is DAMVIQNPRYQVTQFGKPVTLSCSQTLNHNVMYWYQQKSSQAPKLLFHYYDKDFNNEADTPDNFQSRRPNTSFCFLDIRSPGLGDTAMYLCATSRDRTLPQGGYTFGSGTRLTVV.

CDR3 sequence reads: CASSTGYSGANVLTF. In DNA form, the CDR3 reads TGTGCCAGCAGCACAGGGTACTCTGGGGCCAACGTCCTGACTTTC. The chain uses TRBV6-5 and TRBJ2-6; D may be TRBD1 (6 bases). This CDR3 has 15 residues. Trimming cost V 6 bases and J 0 bases, with 9 bases left between them. The germline CDR1 and CDR2 sequences are MNHEY and SVGAGI.

This sequence joins TRBV5-8 and TRBJ2-7; TRBD2 matches at 14 bases. V lost 4 bases, J lost 3 bases, and 6 bases stayed unmatched. Germline V gives CDR1 SGHTS, CDR2 YDEGEE. The CDR3 extends over 16 amino acids. Here the CDR3 reads CASSLGLAGDYYEQYF. The CDR3 bases are TGTGCCAGCAGCCTGGGACTAGCGGGAGATTACTACGAGCAGTACTTC.

The V and J genes are TRBV9 and TRBJ1-1, with no clear D. The CDR3 runs to 15 residues. V gave up 1 base and J gave up 2 bases, with 12 bases separating them. The V gene's germline CDR1 is SGDLS and CDR2 YYNGEE. The CDR3 nucleotides read TGTGCCAGCAGCGTAAGTGCAGTCTTAAACACTGAAGCTTTCTTT. This encodes CASSVSAVLNTEAFF. Full variable domain (missing parts from reference TRBV9 and TRBJ1-1): DSGVTQTPKHLITATGQRVTLRCSPRSGDLSVYWYQQSLDQGLQFLIQYYNGEERAKGNILERFSAQQFPDLHSELNLSSLELGDSALYFCASSVSAVLNTEAFFGQGTRLTVV.

V usage is TRBV3-1 (or the pseudogene TRBV3-2) and J usage is TRBJ2-7, with 9 bases identical to TRBD2. CDR1 and CDR2 from the germline V gene are LGHDT and YNNKEL (reference sequence). There are 16 residues in the CDR3. Trimming at V came to 4 bases and at J to 0 bases, leaving 7 bases not matched to a gene. CDR3 residues: CASSPPWGLASYEQYF. DNA for the CDR3: TGTGCCAGCAGCCCGCCGTGGGGACTAGCCTCCTACGAGCAGTACTTC.

This clone has a handful of counts. V gene TRBV12-3 or TRBV12-4 combines with J gene TRBJ1-1; D perhaps matches TRBD1 (5 bases). V was clipped by 7 bases and J by 4 bases, with 13 bases between them. The CDR3 loop spans 13 amino acids. CDR3 DNA: TGTGCCAGCACATTAGGGGCTCCCACTGAAGCTTTCTTT. Protein sequence: CASTLGAPTEAFF.

This sequence joins TRBV11-2 and TRBJ2-6, with a weak D call TRBD2 (5 bases). This CDR3 spans 16 amino acids. Germline values: CDR1 SGHAT, CDR2 FQNNGV. Trimming shortened V by 6 bases and J by 1 base, and 13 bases separated the two germline ends. The CDR3 DNA reads TGTGCCAGCAGTAACGCGGGTGGTTCTGGGGCCAACGTCCTGACTTTC. Protein product: CASSNAGGSGANVLTF.

The rearrangement uses TRBV5-1 and TRBJ1-2; TRBD1 agrees at 7 bases. Germline CDR1 reads SGHRS; CDR2 reads YFSETQ. The CDR3 sequence is 15 residues long. V was pared by 4 bases and J by 8 bases, with 14 bases of the junction left unmatched. CDR3 sequence reads: CASSRIRDSPEGYTF. As DNA, the CDR3 is TGCGCCAGCAGCCGCATCCGGGACAGTCCTGAGGGCTACACCTTC.

This clone showed up just a few times. The chain recombines TRBV15 with TRBJ1-5, with no clear D. This CDR3 region has 18 residues. Germline-derived CDR1 and CDR2 are LNHNV and YYDKDF (reference sequence). Trimming stripped 1 base from V and 0 bases from J, with 16 bases between. In DNA, the CDR3 is TGTGCCACCAGCAGAGTTGGAGTGTGGGTTAATAGCAATCAGCCCCAGCATTTT. Its protein is CATSRVGVWVNSNQPQHF.

Only a few counts were recorded for this clone. V gene TRBV15 combines with J gene TRBJ1-1, with D unclear. The CDR3 length is 14 residues. Germline V gene lookup returns CDR1 LNHNV and CDR2 YYDKDF (reference sequence). V lost 5 bases and J lost 3, with 13 bases in between. CDR3 sequence (DNA): TGTGCCACCAGCTTCAAGACCCGGGACACTGAAGCTTTCTTT. Translating it yields CATSFKTRDTEAFF.

The chain couples TRBV28 to TRBJ1-1; D is uncertain. Germline CDR1 and CDR2: MDHEN and SYDVKM. Trimming left V 6 bases short and J 4 bases short, with 12 bases between. This CDR3 is built from 13 residues. CDR3 region: CASSPQMRTEAFF. The CDR3 DNA is TGTGCCAGCAGCCCTCAAATGCGCACTGAAGCTTTCTTT.

The chain couples TRBV11-2 to TRBJ1-4; D is perhaps TRBD1 (5 bases). This CDR3 has 15 amino acids. CDR1 is SGHAT, CDR2 FQNNGV, per germline. V lost 5 bases to trimming and J lost 8 bases, with 18 bases between them. The CDR3 loop reads CASSPGGWGYEKLFF. The CDR3 coding sequence is TGTGCCAGCAGCCCGGGGGGGTGGGGGTACGAAAAACTGTTTTTT.

The chain carries TRBV3-1 (or the pseudogene TRBV3-2) and TRBJ1-2; D might be TRBD1 (6 bases). CDR3 size: 16 residues. Trimming took off 1 base at V and 2 bases at J, with 14 bases between the two ends. Germline V gene sequence: CDR1 LGHDT, CDR2 YNNKEL (reference sequence). CDR3 loop: CASSQVLRDTNYGYTF. CDR3 bases: TGTGCCAGCAGCCAAGTTCTCCGGGACACCAACTATGGCTACACCTTC.